This T cell receptor beta chain emerged from a study of CD8+ T cells in alopecia areata (dated by TCRdb to 2016 to 2018). Looking at the study overall: Treated patients were enrolled in an open-label pilot trial of oral tofacitinib, 5 to 10 mg twice daily, for moderate-to-severe alopecia areata. Patients stayed on tofacitinib for 6 to 18 months and then had 6 months of follow-up off drug so that delayed response and recurrence could be assessed. For the treated patients, the SALT score, which quantifies what percentage of scalp surface area is affected, served as the measure of disease severity. The study used high-throughput TCRbeta sequencing to examine T cell clonal expansion in alopecia areata, in both the C3H/HeJ mouse model and human patients. Human TCRbeta sequencing covered scalp tissue and sorted CD4+ and CD8+ peripheral blood T cells from patchy and totalis/universalis alopecia areata patients and healthy controls. Patients on tofacitinib were biopsied at baseline and after 4 and 24 weeks of treatment, and several of the patients also had a later scalp biopsy. Scalp clonality was compared across normal scalp (n=4), patchy alopecia areata scalp (n=8), and alopecia totalis/universalis scalp (n=8). RNA came from the PAXgene miRNA kit for fixed scalp, the miRNeasy kit for PBMCs, and the RNeasy kit for mouse skin. Amplification of TCRbeta CDR3 regions was done by immunoSEQ multiplex PCR using 35 Vbeta forward primers and 13 Jbeta reverse primers.

Summary of the overall study and its limitations: Tofacitinib significantly decreased scalp clonality and the number of expanded CD8+ clones among the top 100 scalp clones. Shared TCR sequences between patients were less evident than in mice, which may be partly attributable to HLA diversity in the patient population. Lesional scalp, especially in alopecia totalis/universalis, showed higher clonality and more expanded CD8+ clones than normal scalp, suggesting antigenic drive. Because the treated cohort was small and included a single nonresponder, larger studies are needed to assess links between baseline CD8+ expansion and response. Resident alphabeta T cells in normal human skin are also sequenced, complicating scalp TCR repertoire analysis, unlike mouse skin dominated by gammadelta T cells. During tofacitinib treatment, many expanded lesional clones stuck around in both scalp and blood, and this persistence may partly explain why relapse happens after treatment is stopped.

Libraries came from the immunoSEQ multiplex PCR assay. To provide template for TCR sequencing, every sample had RNA extracted and reverse transcribed into cDNA. SuperScript III was used to make first-strand cDNA, primed with a 2:1 mix of oligo-dT and random hexamers. Amplification bias was assessed with a synthetic immune receptor repertoire, and residual bias was removed computationally. Per the source publication's procedure: Raw reads were preprocessed to remove errors, and CDR3 was defined by IMGT conventions from the conserved cysteine to phenylalanine. Clonality was computed by normalizing Shannon entropy by log2 of the number of productive unique TCRs and subtracting the result from 1. Whether each scalp clone was CD4 or CD8 was inferred by checking scalp TCRbeta sequences against the CD4 and CD8 repertoires from sorted blood. The clones in this table, taken by TCRdb from immuneACCESS, are in-frame only. Not every clone is retained; where verified, under half of the shortfall comes from an unresolved V gene, and the cause of the rest is unknown. For V, J and clone size, that table is used; D and trimming come from the DNA. The sample records 200,000 to 250,000 clones, around three fifths of which are singletons. About 4% of the sample is in the top ten clones.

V gives up 8 bases and J gives up 3 bases, and the segment between their germline ends measures 11 bases. Sequences KGHSH (CDR1) and LQKENI (CDR2) are obtained from the germline V gene. Reading from cysteine to phenylalanine, the CDR3 counts 13 amino acids. Only the CDR3 DNA is retained, 39 bases long and in frame from the first base. The sample's time point label is to be understood as: around 28 days on oral tofacitinib. In the paper's terms, the treatment or condition label means: oral pan-JAK inhibitor, 5-10 mg twice daily. Lesional scalp punch biopsies and peripheral blood were collected from alopecia areata patients. PBMCs were isolated by density centrifugation and stained for CD3, CD4 and CD8, after which CD4+ and CD8+ T cells were sorted on a FACSAria. To note about this clone: Its antigen remains undetermined. One base away there is no much larger clone; base qualities are not given.

This TCR derives from a human donor with alopecia areata. The specimen was CD4+ T cells sorted from blood, collected at week 4, from a patient treated with tofacitinib. The chain is made from TRBV18 and TRBJ1-5, with TRBD1 tentatively as D gene (5 bases match). The CDR3 reads as follows: CASSGGSNQPQHF. The bases are TGTGCCAGCAGCGGGGGATCCAATCAGCCCCAGCATTTT.